These 5 T cell receptor beta chains originate from one sample sequenced in a study of blood T cell repertoires in COVID-19. Sequencing used immunoSEQ multiplex PCR; TCRdb keeps in-frame clones, though not all of them. The sample has tens of thousands of clones, roughly 89% seen once. Sequenced input: peripheral blood. The origin of the receptors is a man between 50 and 59 years old with active COVID-19.

CDR3 amino acids: CASTSPEIRGNEAFF. CDR3 nucleotides: TGCGCCAGCACCTCCCCCGAAATCAGGGGCAATGAAGCTTTCTTT. The genes are TRBV5-1 and TRBJ1-1; D perhaps matches TRBD1 (6 bases). The germline CDR1 and CDR2 sequences are SGHRS and YFSETQ. V was cut by 6 bases and J by 7 bases, with 22 bases left in between. The CDR3 spans 15 residues.

V gene TRBV19 combines with J gene TRBJ2-6; 10 bases agree with TRBD1. Germline V gives CDR1 LNHDA, CDR2 SQIVND (reference sequence). Trimming took 9 bases from V and 0 from J; bases not matched to a gene: 8. The CDR3 contains 17 residues. The CDR3 loop reads CASSRQGALSGANVLTF. DNA for the CDR3: TGTGCCAGCAGCAGACAGGGGGCCCTCTCTGGGGCCAACGTCCTGACTTTC.

The chain combines TRBV27 with TRBJ1-1; D call uncertain. CDR1 MNHEY and CDR2 SMNVEV come from the germline V gene (reference sequence). Trimming shortened V by 4 bases and J by 1 base, and 7 bases separated the two germline ends. This CDR3 spans 13 amino acids. CDR3 nucleotide sequence: TGTGCCAGCAGTTCGTCGAGGAACACTGAAGCTTTCTTT. It encodes CASSSSRNTEAFF.

The chain couples TRBV5-1 to TRBJ2-3; the match to TRBD2 covers 8 bases. Germline values: CDR1 SGHRS, CDR2 YFSETQ. The CDR3 spans 17 residues. The J segment lost 2 bases and the V segment lost 1 base, leaving 9 bases of the junction unmatched. The CDR3 coding sequence is TGCGCCAGCAGCTTGAACTTCTGGACTAGCCACACAGATACGCAGTATTTT. Protein: CASSLNFWTSHTDTQYF. Supplemented by reference TRBV5-1 and TRBJ2-3, the full variable domain reads KAGVTQTPRYLIKTRGQQVTLSCSPISGHRSVSWYQQTPGQGLQFLFEYFSETQRNKGNFPGRFSGRQFSNSRSEMNVSTLELGDSALYLCASSLNFWTSHTDTQYFGPGTRLTVL.

Here the CDR3 reads CASSQDRFEKLFF. CDR3 DNA: TGTGCCAGCAGTCAAGACAGGTTTGAAAAACTGTTTTTT. The chain recombines TRBV27 with TRBJ1-4; tentatively, D is TRBD1 (6 bases). The germline gives CDR1 MNHEY, CDR2 SMNVEV (reference sequence). With 5 bases removed from V and 7 bases from J, the gap between germline ends came to 11 bases. There are 13 residues in the CDR3.